A selection of T cell receptor beta chains follows, all from one sample in a study of high-grade serous ovarian cancer treatment subgroups. This table comes from immunoSEQ multiplex PCR, and its TCRdb copy is limited to in-frame clones, with some not included. The sample lists 4,900 or so clones, 65% to 70% occurring once. Material for sequencing was tumor tissue. Receptors were obtained from a human donor with high-grade serous ovarian cancer. CDR3s include the opening cysteine and the closing phenylalanine or tryptophan. The D gene is left open where the match is weak. A clone size is listed for some rows: how often the clone was seen (once, few, many), or a class if it is expanded.

size	D	J	V	DNA	CDR3
few	.	TRBJ2-7	TRBV5-6	TGTGCCAGCAGCTTGGGACACTTATCCTACGAGCAGTACTTC	CASSLGHLSYEQYF
.	.	TRBJ2-5	TRBV30	TGTGCCTGGAGCCGGACATCCAGGGGAGAGACCCAGTACTTC	CAWSRTSRGETQYF
few	.	TRBJ1-2	TRBV28	TGTGCCAGCAGTTCTAGTCGGACGGACCGACCTTATGGCTACACCTTC	CASSSSRTDRPYGYTF
.	TRBD2	TRBJ2-3	TRBV4-2	TGTGCCAGCAGCCAACCACTAGCGGGAAAGGCAGATACGCAGTATTTT	CASSQPLAGKADTQYF
.	.	TRBJ1-5	TRBV30	TGTGCCTGGAGGGACAGCGTCAATCAGCCCCAGCATTTT	CAWRDSVNQPQHF
.	TRBD1	TRBJ2-7	TRBV29-1	TGCAGCGTTGATTGGGGACAGGGCTACGAGCAGTACTTC	CSVDWGQGYEQYF
.	.	TRBJ1-2	TRBV10-3	TGTGCCATCAGTGATTTAGGGCTCAGAGGGGGCTACACCTTC	CAISDLGLRGGYTF
.	TRBD2	TRBJ2-3	TRBV7-9	TGTGCCAGCAGCTTAGGGCTAGTCCGGGGGGGAGATACGCAGTATTTT	CASSLGLVRGGDTQYF
.	TRBD1	TRBJ1-2	TRBV5-1	TGCGCCAGCAGCCCCCGGACAGGCTGGGGGTATGGCTACACCTTC	CASSPRTGWGYGYTF
.	.	TRBJ2-1	TRBV13	TGTGCCAGCAGCCCCTACCGGCGGCGGACGTTGTTTCATGAGCAGTTCTTC	CASSPYRRRTLFHEQFF
medium-sized	.	TRBJ1-5	TRBV7-9	TGTGCCAGCAGCTTAGGGGTCGGTACAGTATGGAGTCCTAATCAGCCCCAGCATTTT	CASSLGVGTVWSPNQPQHF
.	.	TRBJ2-3	TRBV27	TGTGCCAGCAGTTCATCAGCAGATACGCAGTATTTT	CASSSSADTQYF
.	.	TRBJ1-3	TRBV7-9	TGTGCCAGCAGCCTCCGGGACACGGCCTCTGGAAACACCATATATTTT	CASSLRDTASGNTIYF
.	TRBD1	TRBJ1-1	TRBV7-2	TGTGCCAGCACCCGACAGGGGGCGCGCGCTTTCTTT	CASTRQGARAFF
.	.	TRBJ1-3	TRBV11-1	TGTGCCAGCAGCTCAGACGGTGGAAACACCATATATTTT	CASSSDGGNTIYF
few	.	TRBJ1-3	TRBV7-8	TGTGCCAGCAGCTTAGATAACCCGGGTTTCTCTGGAAACACCATATATTTT	CASSLDNPGFSGNTIYF
.	.	TRBJ2-1	TRBV7-2	TGTGCCAGCAGCTTGCAACGGCTCGGGGAGCAGTTCTTC	CASSLQRLGEQFF
.	.	TRBJ1-2	TRBV19	TGTGCCAGTAGTATAATTTCAACTGATGGCTACACCTTC	CASSIISTDGYTF
.	.	TRBJ2-1	TRBV6-1	TGTGCCAGCACCCCGGCTCGTATTAACAATGAGCAGTTCTTC	CASTPARINNEQFF
.	.	TRBJ1-1	TRBV6-5	TGTGCCAGCAGGGGCCTGGGGACGAACACTGAAGCTTTCTTT	CASRGLGTNTEAFF
.	.	TRBJ1-1	TRBV6-5	TGTGCTAGCAGCCTCTACACTGAAGCTTTCTTT	CASSLYTEAFF
.	.	TRBJ2-5	TRBV6-1	TGTGCCAGCAGTGAAGGCTCAACGACCCAGTACTTC	CASSEGSTTQYF
.	.	TRBJ2-5	TRBV18	TGTGCCAGCTCAAAGAACGGCAGAGAAGAGACCCAGTACTTC	CASSKNGREETQYF
.	.	TRBJ2-3	TRBV7-8	TGTGCCAGCAGCTTATCAGGCACAGATACGCAGTATTTT	CASSLSGTDTQYF
.	TRBD1	TRBJ2-1	TRBV7-9	TGTGCCAGCAGCTCGGGGACAGGGAGCAATGAGCAGTTCTTC	CASSSGTGSNEQFF
.	.	TRBJ2-2	TRBV7-6	TGTGCCAGCAGCGCCACCGGGACTCACACCGGGGAGCTGTTTTTT	CASSATGTHTGELFF
.	TRBD2	TRBJ2-5	TRBV7-2	TGTGCCAGCAGCTTACTACTCATGACTAGCGGACAAGAGACCCAGTACTTC	CASSLLLMTSGQETQYF
.	.	TRBJ2-1	TRBV20-1	TGCAGTGCTAGAGTCTACAATGAGCAGTTCTTC	CSARVYNEQFF
.	.	TRBJ2-7	TRBV5-4	TGTGCCAGCAGACCAAGTAGCGACTCCTACGAGCAGTACTTC	CASRPSSDSYEQYF
.	.	TRBJ2-2	TRBV2	TGTGCCAGCACAGAGGACGCCGGGGAGCTGTTTTTT	CASTEDAGELFF
.	.	TRBJ1-2	TRBV6-6	TGTGCCAGCAGTCCGGATAACCTTTTTTATGGCTACACCTTC	CASSPDNLFYGYTF
.	TRBD1	TRBJ1-2	TRBV7-2	TGCGCCAGCAGCCAAGTCTGGGACAGCAACTATGGCTACACCTTC	CASSQVWDSNYGYTF
few	TRBD2	TRBJ2-2	TRBV7-6	TGTGCCAGCAGAATACTAGCGGGTGGAACCGGGGAGCTGTTTTTT	CASRILAGGTGELFF
.	TRBD2	TRBJ2-5	TRBV11-2	TGTGCCAGCAGCTACGTACTAGCGGCAGAGACCCAGTACTTC	CASSYVLAAETQYF
.	.	TRBJ2-3	TRBV7-3	TGTGCCAGCAGCTATCCTCGGCAGAAAACAGATACGCAGTATTTT	CASSYPRQKTDTQYF
.	TRBD2	TRBJ2-7	TRBV11-2	TGTGCCAGCAGCTTAGGAAGCGGGAGAGGAACCCACGAGCAGTACTTC	CASSLGSGRGTHEQYF
.	.	TRBJ1-3	TRBV7-9	TGTGCCAGCAGCTTAGGATCCGGGACATCTGGAAACACCATATATTTT	CASSLGSGTSGNTIYF
.	TRBD1	TRBJ1-2	TRBV27	TGTGCCAGCAGGGGGACAGGGGCTCGTAACTATGGCTACACCTTC	CASRGTGARNYGYTF
.	.	TRBJ2-2	TRBV19	TGTGCCAGTAAGGATATAGCGGAAGCGAACACCGGGGAGCTGTTTTTT	CASKDIAEANTGELFF
.	.	TRBJ2-5	TRBV6-5	TGTGCCAGCAGTTACCTTCCGAAAGAGACCCAGTACTTC	CASSYLPKETQYF
once	.	TRBJ2-5	TRBV5-1	TGCGCCAGCAGCCCCCTACAGGGTTCTGGGACCCAGTACTTC	CASSPLQGSGTQYF
.	.	TRBJ2-7	TRBV27	TGTGCCAGCAGTTTTGGCTCCGCTGGCTACGAGCAGTACTTC	CASSFGSAGYEQYF
few	.	TRBJ1-2	TRBV6-4	TGTGCCAGCAGTGACGAGGGAACATACACCTTC	CASSDEGTYTF
few	.	TRBJ2-7	TRBV7-9	TGTGCCAGCAGCCCCCGTTCCCCGGTGGCCTACGAGCAGTACTTC	CASSPRSPVAYEQYF
few	.	TRBJ1-2	TRBV29-1	TGCAGCGTTGAAGAAGGCTACACCTTC	CSVEEGYTF
.	TRBD1	TRBJ1-5	TRBV19	TGTGCCAGTAGTCTGGGGGGCGACAGGGATAGCAATCAGCCCCAGCATTTT	CASSLGGDRDSNQPQHF
.	TRBD2	TRBJ2-3	TRBV9	TGTGCCAGCAGCGTATACGCGCGGGAGGGCACAGATACGCAGTATTTT	CASSVYAREGTDTQYF
.	TRBD1	TRBJ2-2	TRBV6-4	TGTGCCAGCAGTGACGACAGGGCGTCCGGGGAGCTGTTTTTT	CASSDDRASGELFF
.	.	TRBJ2-1	TRBV12-5	TGTGCTAGTGTTCAAAGCTCCTACAATGAGCAGTTCTTC	CASVQSSYNEQFF
.	.	TRBJ1-2	TRBV29-1	TGCAGCGTTGGGACAGCCCTCTATGGCTACACCTTC	CSVGTALYGYTF
.	TRBD1	TRBJ2-7	TRBV27	TGTGCCAGCAGTTTATATAATTCAGGGGGCGCCTACGAGCAGTACTTC	CASSLYNSGGAYEQYF
few	.	TRBJ1-1	TRBV2	TGTGCCAGCAGCATGACGGGGTCTTCAGAAGCTTTCTTT	CASSMTGSSEAFF
few	TRBD1	TRBJ1-5	TRBV29-1	TGCAGCGTTGAAGAAGGGGGCCGGGGACAGCCCCAGCATTTT	CSVEEGGRGQPQHF
.	.	TRBJ2-5	TRBV15	TGTGCCACCAGCAGAGAACTAGAGAGGGAGACCCAGTACTTC	CATSRELERETQYF
.	TRBD1	TRBJ1-2	TRBV19	TGTGCCAGTAGTCCGAGGGACAGATTCTATGGCTACACCTTC	CASSPRDRFYGYTF
once	TRBD2	TRBJ2-3	TRBV7-2	TGTGCCAGCAGCTTAGTGCCTAGCGGGAGGTCCGCAGATACGCAGTATTTT	CASSLVPSGRSADTQYF